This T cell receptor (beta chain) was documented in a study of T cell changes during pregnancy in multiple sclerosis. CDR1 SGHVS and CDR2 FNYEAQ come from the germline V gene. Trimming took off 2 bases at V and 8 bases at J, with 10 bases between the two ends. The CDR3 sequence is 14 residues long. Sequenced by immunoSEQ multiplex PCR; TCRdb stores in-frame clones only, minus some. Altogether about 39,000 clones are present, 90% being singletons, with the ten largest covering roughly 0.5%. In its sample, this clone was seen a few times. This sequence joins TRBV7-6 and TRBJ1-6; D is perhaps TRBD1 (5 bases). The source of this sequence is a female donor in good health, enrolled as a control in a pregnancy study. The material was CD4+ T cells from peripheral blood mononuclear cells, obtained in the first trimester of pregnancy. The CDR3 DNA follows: TGTGCCAGCAGCTTAAGGCTACAGGATTCACCCCTCCACTTT. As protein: CASSLRLQDSPLHF.